This TCR beta chain was profiled in a study of cytomegalovirus exposure and HLA in healthy donors. Study-wide findings and caveats: Reported findings show TCR beta sequences accurately forecast HLA-A and HLA-B alleles in most subjects. Previously analyzed data showed that most TCR beta V segments were productive at a frequency of about 87% or about 30%.

Primers included in the PCR were 60 Vbeta and 13 Jbeta primers. Assay: immunoSEQ multiplex PCR; the TCRdb copy retains only in-frame clones and omits some. The sample records 130,000 to 150,000 clones, 78% being singletons. Germline-derived CDR1 and CDR2 are GTSNPN and SVGIG (reference sequence). V was trimmed by 2 bases and J by 4 bases, leaving 15 bases between them. The length of the CDR3 is 15 residues. To note about this clone: Its antigen is as yet unknown.

This TCR was recovered from a female donor in good health and CMV-seronegative. Sequences were obtained from PBMCs. The chain is built from TRBV30 and TRBJ1-3; D is unclear. The CDR3 is CAWSPDSPVGNTIYF. Here the CDR3 DNA reads TGTGCCTGGAGTCCCGATAGCCCCGTGGGAAACACCATATATTTT.